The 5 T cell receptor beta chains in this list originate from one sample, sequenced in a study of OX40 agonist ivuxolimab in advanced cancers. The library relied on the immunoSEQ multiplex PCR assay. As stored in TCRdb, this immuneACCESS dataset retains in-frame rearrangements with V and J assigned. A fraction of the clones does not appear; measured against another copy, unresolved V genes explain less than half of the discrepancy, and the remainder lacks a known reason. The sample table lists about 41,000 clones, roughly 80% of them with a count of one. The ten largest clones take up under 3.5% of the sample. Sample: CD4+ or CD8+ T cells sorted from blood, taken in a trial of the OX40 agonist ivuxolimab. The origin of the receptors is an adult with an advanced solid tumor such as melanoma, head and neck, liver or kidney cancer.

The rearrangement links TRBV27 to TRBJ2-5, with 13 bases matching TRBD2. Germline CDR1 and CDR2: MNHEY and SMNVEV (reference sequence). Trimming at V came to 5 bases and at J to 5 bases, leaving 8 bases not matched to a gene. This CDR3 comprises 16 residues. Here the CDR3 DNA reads TGTGCCAGCAGTATTTGGACTAGCGGGAGCGGGGAGACCCAGTACTTC. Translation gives CASSIWTSGSGETQYF.

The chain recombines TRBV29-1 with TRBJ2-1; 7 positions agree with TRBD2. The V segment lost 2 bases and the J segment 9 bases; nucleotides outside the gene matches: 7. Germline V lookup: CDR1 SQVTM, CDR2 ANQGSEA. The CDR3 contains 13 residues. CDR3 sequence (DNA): TGCAGCGTTGAAACAGGACTAGTTACTGAGCAGTTCTTC. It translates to CSVETGLVTEQFF.

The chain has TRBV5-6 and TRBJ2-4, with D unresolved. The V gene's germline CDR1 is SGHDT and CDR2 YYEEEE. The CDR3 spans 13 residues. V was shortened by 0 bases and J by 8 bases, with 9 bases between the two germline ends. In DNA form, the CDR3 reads TGTGCCAGCAGCTTGGACGCGGTGGACATTCAGTACTTC. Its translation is CASSLDAVDIQYF.

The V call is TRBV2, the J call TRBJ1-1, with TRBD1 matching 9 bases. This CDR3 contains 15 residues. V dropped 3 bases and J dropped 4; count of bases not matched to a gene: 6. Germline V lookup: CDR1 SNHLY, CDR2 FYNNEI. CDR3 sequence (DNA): TGTGCCAGCAGTGATCTGGGACAGGGAACCACTGAAGCTTTCTTT. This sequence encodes CASSDLGQGTTEAFF. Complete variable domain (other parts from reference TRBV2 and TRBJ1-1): EPEVTQTPSHQVTQMGQEVILRCVPISNHLYFYWYRQILGQKVEFLVSFYNNEISEKSEIFDDQFSVERPDGSNFTLKIRSTKLEDSAMYFCASSDLGQGTTEAFFGQGTRLTVV.

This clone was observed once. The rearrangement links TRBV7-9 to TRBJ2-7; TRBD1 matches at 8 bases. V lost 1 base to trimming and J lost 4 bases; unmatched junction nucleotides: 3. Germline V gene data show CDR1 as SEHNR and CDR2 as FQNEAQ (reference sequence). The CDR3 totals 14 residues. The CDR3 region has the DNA TGTGCCAGCAGCTTAGGGACAGGGAGGTACGAGCAGTACTTC. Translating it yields CASSLGTGRYEQYF.